The 22 T cell receptor beta chains below come from one sample, sequenced in a study of cytomegalovirus exposure and HLA in healthy donors. The PCR used 60 Vbeta and 13 Jbeta primers. The assay was immunoSEQ multiplex PCR, and TCRdb's table has in-frame clones only and misses some. In total, the table holds fewer than 70,000 clones. Sequences were obtained from PBMCs. The receptors here all came from a man between 25 and 39 years old in good health and CMV-seropositive.

The chain recombines TRBV25-1 with TRBJ1-2; D gene unclear. Germline-derived CDR1 and CDR2 are MGHDK and SYGVNS. The V end lost 1 base, the J end lost 4 bases, and 10 bases lay between the germline ends. CDR3 length: 14 amino acids. The CDR3 is CASSELVAGYGYTF. The CDR3 coding sequence is TGTGCCAGCAGTGAATTAGTGGCGGGCTATGGCTACACCTTC.

The chain carries TRBV30 and TRBJ2-7; D remains unclear. This CDR3 contains 11 residues. V lost 5 bases to trimming and J lost 3 bases, with 8 bases between them. Looked up from germline, CDR1 is GTSNPN and CDR2 is SVGIG (reference sequence). This chain's CDR3 is CAWSSGYEQYF. CDR3 nucleotides: TGTGCCTGGTCCTCAGGCTACGAGCAGTACTTC.

V is TRBV5-1 and J is TRBJ2-1; TRBD1 is a possible D gene (5 bases). Germline CDR1 and CDR2: SGHRS and YFSETQ. Trimming took 0 bases from V and 3 from J, leaving 10 bases between them. This CDR3 has 15 residues. The CDR3 DNA sequence: TGCGCCAGCAGCTTGGAAGGGGAAGGCTACAATGAGCAGTTCTTC. Translating gives CASSLEGEGYNEQFF.

This chain uses TRBV5-1 with TRBJ1-1; tentatively, D is TRBD1 (5 bases). This CDR3 contains 13 residues. Germline CDR1 reads SGHRS; CDR2 reads YFSETQ. V lost 0 bases, J lost 5 bases, and 8 bases lay in between. The CDR3 region is CASSLDGQTEAFF. In DNA, the CDR3 is TGCGCCAGCAGCTTGGACGGACAAACTGAAGCTTTCTTT.

The genes are TRBV2 and TRBJ1-2; D perhaps matches TRBD1 (6 bases). Deletions cut 6 bases from V and 4 bases from J, with 12 bases between. The germline V gene encodes CDR1 SNHLY and CDR2 FYNNEI. CDR3 length: 13 amino acids. DNA for the CDR3: TGTGCCAGCAGGGACAGTTTTGGCTATGGCTACACCTTC. This translates into CASRDSFGYGYTF. Complete variable domain (other parts from reference TRBV2 and TRBJ1-2): EPEVTQTPSHQVTQMGQEVILRCVPISNHLYFYWYRQILGQKVEFLVSFYNNEISEKSEIFDDQFSVERPDGSNFTLKIRSTKLEDSAMYFCASRDSFGYGYTFGSGTRLTVV.

This rearrangement joins TRBV4-2 to TRBJ1-6, with 7 bases matching TRBD1. Trimming at V came to 2 bases and at J to 6 bases, leaving 4 bases not matched to a gene. The germline V gene encodes CDR1 LGHNA and CDR2 YNFKEQ. This CDR3 is 15 amino acids long. DNA of the CDR3: TGTGCCAGCAGCCAACGGGACAGTTCTAATTCACCCCTCCACTTT. Translating gives CASSQRDSSNSPLHF.

The chain links TRBV10-3 to TRBJ1-1, with 7 positions matching TRBD1. CDR1 is ENHRY and CDR2 is SYGVKD in the germline V gene. After removal of 7 bases from V and 5 bases from J, the junction contained 10 bases not matched to a gene. This CDR3 is 14 amino acids long. For the CDR3, the DNA is TGTGCCATCACTCCGACAGGGCGGGGTACTGAAGCTTTCTTT. Protein sequence: CAITPTGRGTEAFF.

The chain couples TRBV2 to TRBJ1-4; 8 bases match TRBD1. Germline CDR1 is SNHLY and CDR2 is FYNNEI. Losses at the gene ends were 3 bases for V and 3 bases for J; bases not matched to a gene: 3. This CDR3 has 15 amino acids. DNA of the CDR3: TGTGCCAGCAGTGAGGGCAGGGGGCCTAATGAAAAACTGTTTTTT. Translating it yields CASSEGRGPNEKLFF.

The V and J genes are TRBV25-1 and TRBJ1-2; the D gene is possibly TRBD1 (6 bases). The CDR3 covers 11 residues. V was trimmed by 8 bases and J by 7 bases, leaving 11 bases between them. CDR1 is MGHDK and CDR2 is SYGVNS in the germline V gene. The CDR3 loop reads CASLGAGGYTF. DNA for the CDR3: TGTGCCAGCTTGGGGGCGGGTGGCTACACCTTC.

DNA for the CDR3: TGTGCCAGCAGCGAACCGGGGGGAGAGGCGGATACGCAGTATTTT. Translation: CASSEPGGEADTQYF. The genes are TRBV4-2 and TRBJ2-3, with 7 bases lining up with TRBD2. The CDR3 extends over 15 amino acids. V lost 5 bases, J lost 6 bases, and 11 bases stayed unmatched. Germline CDR1 reads LGHNA; CDR2 reads YNFKEQ.

V and J are TRBV29-1 and TRBJ2-3; 8 nucleotides align to TRBD1. CDR1 and CDR2 from the germline V gene are SQVTM and ANQGSEA. After removal of 1 base from V and 0 bases from J, the junction contained 3 bases not matched to a gene. CDR3 size: 15 residues. For the CDR3, the DNA is TGCAGCGTTGAAGGGACAGGGCATAGCACAGATACGCAGTATTTT. Its translation is CSVEGTGHSTDTQYF.

The chain recombines TRBV18 with TRBJ2-5; 9 bases are shared with TRBD1. The CDR3 length is 14 residues. After removal of 4 bases from V and 3 bases from J, the junction contained 3 bases not matched to a gene. Germline V gives CDR1 KGHSH, CDR2 LQKENI. The CDR3 reads CASSQRQGEETQYF. The CDR3 DNA is TGTGCCAGCTCACAAAGACAGGGGGAAGAGACCCAGTACTTC.

J is TRBJ2-1 and V is TRBV29-1, with 10 nucleotides matching TRBD1. V was clipped by 7 bases and J by 4 bases; unmatched bases: 4. Germline V CDR1 and CDR2: SQVTM, ANQGSEA. This CDR3 has 13 residues. CDR3 DNA: TGCAGCGGAAGACAGGGGGCTTACAATGAGCAGTTCTTC. Protein product: CSGRQGAYNEQFF.

The chain links TRBV25-1 to TRBJ2-7, with 8 nucleotides matching TRBD2. This CDR3 is built from 14 residues. Germline V gives CDR1 MGHDK, CDR2 SYGVNS. Trimming cost V 5 bases and J 1 base; bases outside gene matches: 4. CDR3 amino acids: CASSTGTRSYEQYF. The CDR3 DNA reads TGTGCCAGCAGTACCGGGACTAGGTCCTACGAGCAGTACTTC.

V and J are TRBV6-1 and TRBJ1-1; 7 positions agree with TRBD1. V shed 4 bases and J 1 base; nucleotides not matched to a gene: 6. The CDR3 totals 15 residues. CDR1 and CDR2 (germline): MNHNS, SASEGT. Written as DNA, the CDR3 is TGTGCCAGCAGTGGCCAGGGGGGTCGGAACACTGAAGCTTTCTTT. This sequence encodes CASSGQGGRNTEAFF.

Turning to this clone: The identical CDR3 is also encoded by other nucleotide sequences in the sample. The rearrangement links TRBV30 to TRBJ2-7; 7 bases are shared with TRBD1. This CDR3 region has 15 residues. After removal of 4 bases from V and 2 bases from J, the junction contained 11 bases not matched to a gene. The germline CDR1 and CDR2 sequences are GTSNPN and SVGIG (reference sequence). CDR3: CAWILPGQITYEQYF. CDR3 in DNA: TGTGCCTGGATCCTCCCGGGACAGATAACCTACGAGCAGTACTTC.

The chain uses TRBV5-1 and TRBJ2-3, with TRBD2 matching over 12 bases. From germline, CDR1 is SGHRS and CDR2 YFSETQ. The trim removed 2 bases at V and 2 bases at J, leaving 3 bases unmatched. CDR3 length: 16 residues. In nucleotides, the CDR3 is TGCGCCAGCAGCTTCCTAGCGGGGGGGCCCACAGATACGCAGTATTTT. Translation gives CASSFLAGGPTDTQYF.

A remark on this clone: Germline is not matched at one junction end, which may reflect a read error. The chain uses TRBV7-7 and TRBJ2-7, with D possibly TRBD1 on 5 matching bases. The CDR3 totals 13 residues. Germline V gene lookup returns CDR1 SSHAT and CDR2 FNYEAQ (reference sequence). Written as DNA, the CDR3 is TGTGCTAGCAGCCCAGGTCAACAGGACGAGCAGTACTTC. The encoded protein is CASSPGQQDEQYF.

V and J are TRBV5-4 and TRBJ2-6, with TRBD1 as a possible D gene (5 bases). Germline V CDR1 and CDR2: SGHNT, YYREEE (reference sequence). CDR3 length equals 15 residues. Deletions cut 2 bases from V and 1 base from J, with 7 bases between. The CDR3 loop reads CASSLQVSGANVLTF. CDR3 in DNA: TGTGCCAGCAGCTTACAGGTTTCTGGGGCCAACGTCCTGACTTTC.

Here the CDR3 reads CASSDPTGATEAFF. The CDR3 region has the DNA TGTGCCAGCAGCGACCCAACAGGGGCGACTGAAGCTTTCTTT. V and J are TRBV9 and TRBJ1-1; 7 bases line up with TRBD1. The J segment lost 5 bases and the V segment lost 3 bases, leaving 7 bases of the junction unmatched. The CDR3 totals 14 residues. Germline-derived CDR1 and CDR2 are SGDLS and YYNGEE.

The V and J genes are TRBV18 and TRBJ1-4; tentative D call: TRBD1 (5 bases). Germline V gene sequence: CDR1 KGHSH, CDR2 LQKENI. The CDR3 consists of 15 residues. Trimming cost V 3 bases and J 2 bases, with 10 bases left between them. The CDR3 nucleotides read TGTGCCAGCTCACCCAGGGAGGGGACTAATGAAAAACTGTTTTTT. Its translation: CASSPREGTNEKLFF.

V and J are TRBV7-9 and TRBJ1-1; tentatively, D is TRBD1 (5 bases). There are 13 residues in the CDR3. Per germline, CDR1 SEHNR and CDR2 FQNEAQ (reference sequence). The ends were cut back, 6 bases at V and 3 bases at J, with 11 bases in the middle. The CDR3 protein is CASSPGWDTEAFF. CDR3 in DNA: TGTGCCAGCAGTCCAGGGTGGGACACTGAAGCTTTCTTT.